This T cell receptor (beta chain) is drawn from a study of early T cells in non-severe SARS-CoV-2 infection. Study details: Bulk RNA from unsorted whole blood was sequenced; chains were unpaired.

Researchers attached unique molecular identifiers to individual cDNA molecules. TCRdb reprocessed the 5' RACE reads with MiXCR, giving one entry per CDR3 protein. The repertoire holds over 80,000 distinct CDR3 sequences, roughly 13% seen once, with 10% to 11% in the top ten. Findings and caveats of the study: Anti-spike CD8 responses were favored in VDJdb matching, and private and CD4 specificities were missed.

The V gene lost 4 bases and the J gene lost 9 bases, with 15 bases spanning the gap. This CDR3 is built from 14 residues. From germline, CDR1 is MGHRA and CDR2 YSYEKL. This clonotype was counted only a few times. No antigen is known for it. The sequence was obtained from an adult who was a healthcare worker with PCR-confirmed SARS-CoV-2 infection or an uninfected control (not recorded which). The chain is built from TRBV4-1 and TRBJ1-4; possible D gene TRBD1, 5 bases. The sample consisted of whole blood. CDR3 in DNA: TGCGCCAGCAGCCTTGCGGGACTGAACAAAAAACTGTTTTTT. Translation: CASSLAGLNKKLFF.